This T cell receptor (beta chain) was observed in a study of T-cell reconstitution after alpha-beta-depleted transplantation in children. Study conclusions and caveats: Several hundred expanded graft clones reportedly gave rise to the alpha-beta T cells present about two months after transplant. One year post-transplant, T-cell counts and diversity were largely derived from T cells produced anew. Some patients' high day-60 TCRbeta diversity was attributed to recipient cells surviving conditioning.

Unique molecular identifiers were incorporated during preparation of the TCRbeta library. TCRdb itself ran the PCR reads through MiXCR, one entry per CDR3 protein. The data hold hundreds of thousands of distinct CDR3 sequences, with 7.5% to 9.5% observed a single time. Germline V lookup: CDR1 SEHNR, CDR2 FQNEAQ (reference sequence). The CDR3 is 13 residues long. V shed 3 bases and J shed 9 bases, with 14 bases lying between them. There are a few counts of this clonotype. The antigen is undetermined. Sequenced material: PBMCs, mostly from graft donor cells, taken 180 days after TCRalphabeta/CD19-depleted stem cell transplant. The chain links TRBV7-9 to TRBJ2-5, with D unresolved. This clonotype originated in a male patient younger than 18 who had a stem cell transplant for acute lymphoblastic leukemia, so the T cells may come from the graft donor. In DNA form, the CDR3 reads TGTGCCAGCAGCTTCCGGGCGACCGAACCCCAGTACTTC. Its protein is CASSFRATEPQYF.